This TCR beta chain was found in a study of T-cell memory formation after mild COVID-19 (TCRdb year 2021). Looking at the study overall: Most TCR sequence clusters were specific to one of the two donors. The cohort comprised two young, previously healthy adult volunteers, one female and one male. T-cell clones expanding and contracting after mild COVID-19 in a couple of donors were tracked by longitudinal TCRalpha and TCRbeta repertoire sequencing. Findings and caveats that apply to the study as a whole: Only a couple of mild cases were covered by the study, and larger cohorts that include severe cases with pre-infection samples were considered necessary. The second-wave clones that peaked on day 37 were not confirmed to be SARS-CoV-2 specific. Balanced CD4/CD8 phenotypes were observed for clones contracting from day 15 to 85, whereas a bias towards CD4+ was observed for a second wave of clones expanding from day 15 to 37. The detection of some responding clones in pre-infection memory suggests that pre-existing cross-reactive memory T cells joined the SARS-CoV-2 response. Contracting CD4+ clones appeared mostly in the CM and EM memory subsets, whereas CD8+ clones were enriched in EMRA.

Sequencing relied on an Illumina NovaSeq 6000. TCRalpha and TCRbeta cDNA libraries were constructed by 5'RACE with constant-segment primers, with sample barcodes and unique molecular identifiers being introduced. Trizol reagent was used to extract RNA from every sample. Libraries were amplified in two PCR steps, with a second sample barcode and Illumina TruSeq adapters added in the second step. Sequencing of libraries was performed on an Illumina NovaSeq with 2 x 150 bp paired-end reads. The study's own analysis went as follows. With migec v1.2.7, reads were demultiplexed and then collapsed into UMI-guided consensus sequences. Using mixcr v2.1.11, the UMI consensuses were aligned to TRA and TRB V and J templates and assembled into clonotypes. A clonotype was counted as expanded or contracted only when both edgeR and NoisET called the clonotype significant, with the noise models trained on biological replicates. For edgeR calls, the cutoffs were a false discovery rate-adjusted p below 0.01 and a log2 fold-change threshold of 1. As an exploratory analysis of dynamics, max-normalized trajectories of the 1000 most abundant clonotypes were examined with PCA combined with hierarchical clustering. The CD4 or CD8 phenotype of responding clones was assigned using the separately sequenced CD4+ and CD8+ repertoires. The public reads were reanalyzed by TCRdb: fastp trimming at Q25, MiXCR alignment, in-frame beta chains only. Rows are combined by CDR3 protein, so each entry shows the most common genes and DNA. V and J calls and clone size were set by TCRdb, not the authors. The sample table lists about 180,000 distinct CDR3 sequences, approximately 17% of them with a count of one. The ten largest account for roughly 3.8% of the sample.

This clonotype was found a few times. Its target antigen remains unknown. Nothing much larger sits one base from this clone, and base qualities are not available. PBMCs were isolated by Ficoll-Paque density gradient centrifugation. Here V drops 0 bases and J drops 8 bases, and the junction holds 6 bases not matched to any gene. According to the germline V gene, CDR1 reads LGHNA and CDR2 reads YSLEER. The CDR3 sequence holds 15 residues, the cysteine and phenylalanine included. Just the 45-base CDR3 DNA is kept, in frame starting at base 1. Rearrangement joined TRBV4-3 to TRBJ1-4; 7 junctional bases match TRBD1. The sample taken for sequencing was PBMCs or a T cell subset sorted from them (not recorded which). The source of this sequence is a man aged 18-30 years who had mild COVID-19 (a few samples of this study predate the infection). The sample titles of this study are shuffled in the database, so cell type and time point are left out; the donor was told from shared clones. At the DNA level, the sequence is TGCGCCAGCAGCCAAGATCACAGGGGAGAGGAAAAACTGTTTTTT. It codes for CASSQDHRGEEKLFF.